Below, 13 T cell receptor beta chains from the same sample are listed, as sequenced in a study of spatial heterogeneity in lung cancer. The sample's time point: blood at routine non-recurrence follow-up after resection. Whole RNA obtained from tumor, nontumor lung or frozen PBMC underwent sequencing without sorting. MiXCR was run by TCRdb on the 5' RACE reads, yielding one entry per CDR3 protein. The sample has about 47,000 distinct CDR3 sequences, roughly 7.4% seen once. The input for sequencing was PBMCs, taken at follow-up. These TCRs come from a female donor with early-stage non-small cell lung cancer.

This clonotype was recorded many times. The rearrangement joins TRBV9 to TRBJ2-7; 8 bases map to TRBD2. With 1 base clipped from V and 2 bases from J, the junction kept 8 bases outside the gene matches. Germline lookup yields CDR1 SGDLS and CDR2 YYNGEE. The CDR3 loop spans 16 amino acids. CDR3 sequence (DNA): TGTGCCAGCAGCGTAAGTAGCGGGGCTCCTACCTACGAGCAGTACTTC. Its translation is CASSVSSGAPTYEQYF.

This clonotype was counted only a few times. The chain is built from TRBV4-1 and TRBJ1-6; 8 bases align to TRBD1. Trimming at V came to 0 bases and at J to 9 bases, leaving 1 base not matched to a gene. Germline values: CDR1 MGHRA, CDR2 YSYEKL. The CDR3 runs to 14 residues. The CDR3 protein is CASSQEQGGSPLHF. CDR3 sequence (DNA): TGCGCCAGCAGCCAAGAACAGGGGGGTTCACCCCTCCACTTT.

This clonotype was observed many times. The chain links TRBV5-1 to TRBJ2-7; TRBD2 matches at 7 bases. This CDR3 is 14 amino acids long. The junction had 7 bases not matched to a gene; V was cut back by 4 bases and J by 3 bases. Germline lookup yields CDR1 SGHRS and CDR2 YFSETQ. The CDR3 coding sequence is TGCGCCAGCAGCGGCCAGCCGGGGGGCTACGAGCAGTACTTC. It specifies CASSGQPGGYEQYF.

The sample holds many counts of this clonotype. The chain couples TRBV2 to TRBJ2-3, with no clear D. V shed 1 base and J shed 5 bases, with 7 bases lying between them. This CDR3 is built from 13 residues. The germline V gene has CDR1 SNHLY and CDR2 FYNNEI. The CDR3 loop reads CASSEVAGDTQYF. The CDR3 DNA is TGTGCCAGCAGTGAAGTAGCAGGAGATACGCAGTATTTT.

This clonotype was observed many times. The CDR3 sequence: CASTNVGRDTEAFF. CDR3 nucleotide sequence: TGTGCCAGCACCAACGTCGGCAGGGACACTGAAGCTTTCTTT. This chain joins TRBV6-6 and TRBJ1-1, with D perhaps matching TRBD1 (5 bases). V lost 7 bases and J lost 3, with 15 bases in between. The CDR3 runs to 14 residues. The germline gives CDR1 MNHNY, CDR2 SVGAGI (reference sequence).

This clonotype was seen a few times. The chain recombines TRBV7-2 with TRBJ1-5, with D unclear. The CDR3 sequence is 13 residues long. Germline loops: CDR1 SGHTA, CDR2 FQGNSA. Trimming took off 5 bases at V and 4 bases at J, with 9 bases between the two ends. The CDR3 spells CASSPQRNQPQHF. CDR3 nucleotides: TGTGCCAGCAGCCCCCAGCGGAATCAGCCCCAGCATTTT. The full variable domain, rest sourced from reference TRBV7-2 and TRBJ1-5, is GAGVSQSPSNKVTEKGKDVELRCDPISGHTALYWYRQSLGQGLEFLIYFQGNSAPDKSGLPSDRFSAERTGGSVSTLTIQRTQQEDSAVYLCASSPQRNQPQHFGDGTRLSIL.

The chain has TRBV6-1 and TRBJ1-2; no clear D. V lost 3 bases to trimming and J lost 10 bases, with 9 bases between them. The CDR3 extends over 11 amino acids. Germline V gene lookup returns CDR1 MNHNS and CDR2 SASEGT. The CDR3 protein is CASSDLGSYTF. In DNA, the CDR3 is TGTGCCAGCAGTGACCTAGGGTCCTACACCTTC.

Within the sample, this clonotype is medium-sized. CDR3 coding DNA: TGTGCCAGCAGTCCGGGGACTTCCTACGAGCAGTACTTC. This translates into CASSPGTSYEQYF. The genes are TRBV28 and TRBJ2-7, with D possibly matching TRBD2 (6 bases). The CDR3 is 13 amino acids. V shed 5 bases and J shed 1 base, with 9 bases lying between them. Germline V lookup: CDR1 MDHEN, CDR2 SYDVKM.

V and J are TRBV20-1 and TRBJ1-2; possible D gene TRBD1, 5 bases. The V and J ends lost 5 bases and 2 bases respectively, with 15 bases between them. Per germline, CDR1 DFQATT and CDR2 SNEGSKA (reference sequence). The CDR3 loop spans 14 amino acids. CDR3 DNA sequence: TGCAGTGCTTCCCAGGGTTTGAGGAACTATGGCTACACCTTC. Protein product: CSASQGLRNYGYTF.

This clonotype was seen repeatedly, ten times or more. Here the CDR3 reads CASSPALHNSPLHF. CDR3 sequence (DNA): TGTGCCAGCAGTCCCGCCCTCCATAATTCACCCCTCCACTTT. This chain links TRBV12-3 or TRBV12-4 with TRBJ1-6; D remains ambiguous. V lost 5 bases and J lost 5, with 10 bases in between. The CDR3 is made up of 14 amino acids.

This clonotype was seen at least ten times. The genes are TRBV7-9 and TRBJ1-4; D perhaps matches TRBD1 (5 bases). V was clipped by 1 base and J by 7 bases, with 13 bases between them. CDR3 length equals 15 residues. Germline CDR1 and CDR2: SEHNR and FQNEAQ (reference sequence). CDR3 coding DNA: TGTGCCAGCAGCTTAGTAGGGGCTCAAGGTGAAAAACTGTTTTTT. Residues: CASSLVGAQGEKLFF. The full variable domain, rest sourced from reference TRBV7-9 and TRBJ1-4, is DTGVSQNPRHKITKRGQNVTFRCDPISEHNRLYWYRQTLGQGPEFLTYFQNEAQLEKSRLLSDRFSAERPKGSFSTLEIQRTEQGDSAMYLCASSLVGAQGEKLFFGSGTQLSVL.

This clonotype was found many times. CDR3 nucleotides: TGTGCCAGCAGAAGCGGGGGCCAATACAATGAGCAGTTCTTC. It is translated as CASRSGGQYNEQFF. The chain joins TRBV11-2 to TRBJ2-1; TRBD2 matches 8 bases. Germline CDR1 SGHAT, CDR2 FQNNGV. V was clipped by 6 bases and J by 4 bases; unmatched bases: 5. This CDR3 is 14 amino acids long.

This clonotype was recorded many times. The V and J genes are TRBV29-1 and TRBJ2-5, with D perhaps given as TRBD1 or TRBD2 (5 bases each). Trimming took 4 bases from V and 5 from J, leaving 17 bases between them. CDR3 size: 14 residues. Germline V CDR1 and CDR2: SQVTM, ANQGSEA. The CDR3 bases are TGCAGCGTTGTCATACGGGGCCGCTGGGAGACCCAGTACTTC. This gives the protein CSVVIRGRWETQYF. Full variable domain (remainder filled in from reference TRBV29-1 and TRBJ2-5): SAVISQKPSRDICQRGTSLTIQCQVDSQVTMMFWYRQQPGQSLTLIATANQGSEATYESGFVIDKFPISRPNLTFSTLTVSNMSPEDSSIYLCSVVIRGRWETQYFGPGTRLLVL.